The next 2 T cell receptor beta chains were all read from a single sample in a study of monozygotic twins with inflammatory bowel disease. One entry per CDR3 protein, without DNA, is what TCRdb gives after re-calling the 5' RACE reads. Here the sample table reports more than 120,000 distinct CDR3 sequences. Sequences were obtained from blood. Source of these receptors: a human donor with ulcerative colitis or Crohn's disease, or a healthy co-twin of an affected twin (not recorded which).

V gene TRBV12-3 or TRBV12-4 combines with J gene TRBJ1-1. This CDR3 contains 14 residues. The CDR3 is CASTLVTLNTEAFF.

V and J are TRBV20-1 and TRBJ2-2. The CDR3 has 13 residues. Germline loops: CDR1 DFQATT, CDR2 SNEGSKA (reference sequence). CDR3 residues: CSAGLPNTGELFF.